Reported below is one T cell receptor beta chain. Trimming took 2 bases from V and 0 from J, leaving 5 bases between them. Germline V gene lookup returns CDR1 MDHEN and CDR2 SYDVKM. The CDR3 covers 13 residues. Using immunoSEQ multiplex PCR, the repertoire was profiled, and TCRdb retains in-frame clones only, with some absent. The table includes some 290,000 clones, just under 85% detected once. Treatment noted: roughly 19 received Ad26.COV2.S at low or high dose, single or two shots; about 5 received placebo; per-sample allocation not given. After the first vaccine or placebo injection, samples were drawn on day 63. The sample belongs to a study of Ad26.COV2.S vaccination and SARS-CoV-2 variants. In the study overall: Donor had been placed in the Ad26.COV2.S arm of the COV1001 trial.

The specimen comprised peripheral blood, sampled in a trial of Ad26.COV2.S vaccine versus placebo. The J gene is TRBJ2-7, the V gene TRBV28, with D unresolved. This sequence was found in a person between 18 and 65 years old who received the Ad26.COV2.S COVID-19 vaccine or a placebo. CDR3 DNA: TGTGCCAGCAGTTTAACGAGCTCCTACGAGCAGTACTTC. Translating gives CASSLTSSYEQYF.